This T cell receptor beta chain was sequenced in a study of T-cell reconstitution after alpha-beta-depleted transplantation in children. This clonotype was detected only a few times. For TCRbeta, the library was prepared with unique molecular identifiers. Using its own MiXCR run on the PCR reads, TCRdb lists one record per CDR3 protein. The sample yields a few hundred thousand distinct CDR3 sequences, under 13% seen once. In germline, CDR1 is SGHTA, CDR2 FQGNSA. The CDR3 loop spans 12 amino acids. Trimming cost V 5 bases and J 10 bases, with 14 bases left between them. The V gene is TRBV7-2, the J gene TRBJ1-1; D perhaps matches TRBD1 (5 bases). This material consisted of PBMCs from the stem cell graft donor, taken from the stem cell graft. This receptor was obtained from a human donor who donated a stem cell graft to a child with acute myeloid leukemia. Written as DNA, the CDR3 is TGTGCCAGCAGCCCTGGGGCAAGAGTAGCTTTCTTT. It encodes CASSPGARVAFF.